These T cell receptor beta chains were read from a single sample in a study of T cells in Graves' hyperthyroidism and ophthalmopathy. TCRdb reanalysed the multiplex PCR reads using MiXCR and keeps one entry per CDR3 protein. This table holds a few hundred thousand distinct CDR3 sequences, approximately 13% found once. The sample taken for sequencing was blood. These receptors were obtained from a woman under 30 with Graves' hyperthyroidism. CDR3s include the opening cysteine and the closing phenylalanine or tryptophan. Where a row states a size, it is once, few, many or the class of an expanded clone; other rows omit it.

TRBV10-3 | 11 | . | CAISAGNTIYF
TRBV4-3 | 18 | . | CASSPGTANAFSGNTIYF
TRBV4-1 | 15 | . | CASSQVDRVGYGYTF
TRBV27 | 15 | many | CASSPKDGYNTEAFF
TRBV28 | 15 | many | CASSYRQGRNQPQHF
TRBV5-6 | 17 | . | CASSSTNPSAAGNTIYF
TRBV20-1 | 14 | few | CSARTSVNSYEQYF
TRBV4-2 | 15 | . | CASSRTPRGEDGYTF
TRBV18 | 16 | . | CASSPSGTSGVYEQYF
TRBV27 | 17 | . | CATNRVGTSGFLYEQYF
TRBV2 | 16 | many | CASSEEARTANNEQFF
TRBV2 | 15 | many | CASSESGRLSYEQYF
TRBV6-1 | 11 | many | CASSVSEKLFF
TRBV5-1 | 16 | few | CASSLEAGGAGETQYF
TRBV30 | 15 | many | CAWSADSPRANTIYF
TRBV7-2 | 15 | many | CASSLGPQGAGGYTF
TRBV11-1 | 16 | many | CASSSQPGLLYNEQFF
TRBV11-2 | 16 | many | CASSLVGTGVYNEQFF
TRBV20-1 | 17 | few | CSARDHRGPTGANVLTF
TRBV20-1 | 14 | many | CSAYGQDQGDIQYF
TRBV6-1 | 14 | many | CASRPGRGNTEAFF
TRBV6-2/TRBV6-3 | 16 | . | CASSYSWLAGGYEQYF
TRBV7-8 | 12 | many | CASSPASNEQFF
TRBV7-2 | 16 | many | CASSLGEGSGRGTQYF
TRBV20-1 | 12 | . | CSARGVGGTQFF
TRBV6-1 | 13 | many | CASSGGGNYGYTF
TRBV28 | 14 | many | CASSFYRQTYEQYF
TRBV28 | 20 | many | CASSSRGGLVAPIAKNIQYF
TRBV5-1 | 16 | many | CASSTFPGQGSDTQYF
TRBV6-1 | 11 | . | CASAGSAEAFF
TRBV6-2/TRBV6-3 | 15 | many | CASSYEGQLYQPQHF
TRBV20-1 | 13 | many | CSARTGFNQPQHF
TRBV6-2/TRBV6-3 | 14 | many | CASSSGAQRQPQHF
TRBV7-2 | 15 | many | CASSLTGGHGETQYF
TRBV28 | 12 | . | CASRGQVGGYTF
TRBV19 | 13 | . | CASSPQWNQPQHF
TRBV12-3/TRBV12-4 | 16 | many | CASSLMAGASDQPQHF
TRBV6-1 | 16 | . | CASSGTPAGSYNEQFF
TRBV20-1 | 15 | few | CSAGRTSGIQYEQYF
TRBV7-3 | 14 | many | CATRAGSNTGELFF
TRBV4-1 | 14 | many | CASSQVPGQETQYF
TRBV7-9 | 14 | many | CASSSGQHNSPLHF
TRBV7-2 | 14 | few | CASSLEGGMSEQFF